This is a list of T cell receptor beta chains from one sample in a study of OX40 agonist ivuxolimab in advanced cancers. Measured with immunoSEQ multiplex PCR; TCRdb has only the in-frame clones, and not every one. The table records 97,000 or so clones, about 90% of them present only once. This specimen consisted of CD4+ or CD8+ T cells sorted from blood, obtained in a trial of the OX40 agonist ivuxolimab. The receptors were gathered from an adult with an advanced solid tumor such as melanoma, head and neck, liver or kidney cancer. The CDR3 runs from the conserved cysteine through the conserved F or W. A D gene is named only where the DNA matches it firmly. Clone size is stated in some rows and not others, as once, few, many or a class when expanded.

D	V	size	J	DNA	CDR3
TRBD1	TRBV11-2	.	TRBJ1-2	TGTGCCAGCAGCTCCCAAGCCGGGGACAGGGGGCGCGGCTACACCTTC	CASSSQAGDRGRGYTF
.	TRBV19	.	TRBJ2-6	TGTGCCAGTGATGGGGCCAGGGGTTCTGGGGCCAACGTCCTGACTTTC	CASDGARGSGANVLTF
.	TRBV5-1	.	TRBJ2-1	TGCGCCAGCAGCCACGACAGCTTCTCCTACAATGAGCAGTTCTTC	CASSHDSFSYNEQFF
TRBD1	TRBV5-1	.	TRBJ1-2	TGCGCCAGCGGCGGACAGGGGGGTGGCTACACCTTC	CASGGQGGGYTF
TRBD1	TRBV19	.	TRBJ2-3	TGTGCCAGTTGCCCAAGACAGGGGAGCACAGATACGCAGTATTTT	CASCPRQGSTDTQYF
.	TRBV28	.	TRBJ2-7	TGTGCCAGCGTGAACAGCTTGGGCGAGCAGTACTTC	CASVNSLGEQYF
.	TRBV6-1	.	TRBJ2-7	TGTGCCAGCTGCTTAGGGGCGAGGGGCTACGAGCAGTACTTC	CASCLGARGYEQYF
.	TRBV6-6	once	TRBJ1-4	TGTGCCAGCAGTTACACAACTAATGAAAAACTGTTTTTT	CASSYTTNEKLFF
TRBD1	TRBV6-1	.	TRBJ1-1	TGTGCCAGCAGTGGGGACAGGGGGGGTTCGACTGAAGCTTTCTTT	CASSGDRGGSTEAFF
TRBD2	TRBV7-9	.	TRBJ2-7	TGTGCCAGCAGCGTTAAAAGACTAGCGGGGACCTACGAGCAGTACTTC	CASSVKRLAGTYEQYF
TRBD1	TRBV15	.	TRBJ2-7	TGTGCCACCAGCAGAGCCAGGGGGCAGGTCGAGCAGTACTTC	CATSRARGQVEQYF
.	TRBV6-6	.	TRBJ2-2	TGTGCCAGCATGACAGCGAACACCGGGGAGCTGTTTTTT	CASMTANTGELFF
.	TRBV5-1	.	TRBJ2-7	TGCGCCAGCAGCTTGGCCATGGGGTACGAGCAGTACTTC	CASSLAMGYEQYF
.	TRBV7-6	.	TRBJ2-5	TGTGCCAGCAGCTTCATTGACCGGGGCGGAGAGACCCAGTACTTC	CASSFIDRGGETQYF
.	TRBV5-1	.	TRBJ1-1	TGCGCCAGCAGCTTTGTCTTTGGGACTGAAGCTTTCTTT	CASSFVFGTEAFF
TRBD1	TRBV7-9	.	TRBJ2-2	TGTGCCAGCAGCTTAAGTAGGGGGCGCGAAGGCGGGGAGCTGTTTTTT	CASSLSRGREGGELFF
.	TRBV7-3	.	TRBJ2-1	TGTGCCAGCAGCTTAGACGGGACTTGGTACAATGAGCAGTTCTTC	CASSLDGTWYNEQFF
TRBD1	TRBV19	.	TRBJ2-7	TGTGCCAGTAGTATAGAGCCGGGACAGTCCTACGAGCAGTACTTC	CASSIEPGQSYEQYF
.	TRBV5-5	few	TRBJ2-7	TGTGCCAGCAGCTGGCGCGACAGGGGAGGGGAGCAGTACTTC	CASSWRDRGGEQYF
.	TRBV7-9	.	TRBJ2-1	TGTGCCAGCAGCTTAGTAGGATTAGGGATTGAGCAGTTCTTC	CASSLVGLGIEQFF
.	TRBV6-6	.	TRBJ1-1	TGTGCCAGCAGCCTAGCGGTGGCTGAAGCTTTCTTT	CASSLAVAEAFF
.	TRBV7-9	once	TRBJ2-5	TGTGCCAGCAGCTTGTGGACTGGCTACCAAGAGACCCAGTACTTC	CASSLWTGYQETQYF
TRBD1	TRBV2	.	TRBJ2-3	TGTGCCAGCAGCGAGGGACAGGGTACAGATACGCAGTATTTT	CASSEGQGTDTQYF
.	TRBV5-1	.	TRBJ2-3	TGCGCCAGCAGCAGGGTTCTTGGCACAGATACGCAGTATTTT	CASSRVLGTDTQYF
TRBD2	TRBV27	.	TRBJ2-5	TGTGCCAGCAGTTCTCGAAGCGGGAGGGCCCGGGAGACCCAGTACTTC	CASSSRSGRARETQYF
TRBD2	TRBV9	.	TRBJ2-1	TGTGCCAGCAGCGTAGGGGGAGGTGGGACTAACTACAATGAGCAGTTCTTC	CASSVGGGGTNYNEQFF
.	TRBV28	.	TRBJ2-7	TGTGCCAGCAGTTTTGAGCCCGGACACGAGCAGTACTTC	CASSFEPGHEQYF
.	TRBV7-8	.	TRBJ1-1	TGTGCCAGCAGCTTGGGGACGACCACTGAAGCTTTCTTT	CASSLGTTTEAFF
TRBD2	TRBV4-1	.	TRBJ2-1	TGCGCCAGCAGCTCTCGGGCGGGAGTCAATGAGCAGTTCTTC	CASSSRAGVNEQFF
.	TRBV5-1	.	TRBJ2-7	TGCGCCAGCAGCCCGCGACGAGCTGGGCCCTACGAGCAGTACTTC	CASSPRRAGPYEQYF
.	TRBV14	few	TRBJ1-1	TGTGCCAGCAGCCAAGTTGGGCCTAACACTGAAGCTTTCTTT	CASSQVGPNTEAFF
.	TRBV2	.	TRBJ1-1	TGTGCCAGCAGTGAGGAGGCCGTGAACACTGAAGCTTTCTTT	CASSEEAVNTEAFF
TRBD2	TRBV19	.	TRBJ2-7	TGTGCCAGTAGTTCGACTAGCGCCTATCACGCCTACGAGCAGTACTTC	CASSSTSAYHAYEQYF
TRBD1	TRBV5-5	.	TRBJ1-6	TGTGCCAGCAGTCTGCGGGACAGGGACTCACCCCTCCACTTT	CASSLRDRDSPLHF
.	TRBV5-1	.	TRBJ2-1	TGCGCCAGCAGCCCACGGGGCCTCTCCTACAATGAGCAGTTCTTC	CASSPRGLSYNEQFF
TRBD2	TRBV2	.	TRBJ2-1	TGTGCCAGCAGCGGCGACGGACTAGCGGCCCCCAGGGAGCAGTTCTTC	CASSGDGLAAPREQFF
TRBD2	TRBV5-1	.	TRBJ2-3	TGCGCCAGCAGTCGACTAGCGGGAAACCCGGGGACGCAGTATTTT	CASSRLAGNPGTQYF
TRBD1	TRBV6-1	.	TRBJ1-5	TGTGCCAGCAGTGGGGGCCAGGGGGTCCCCTATAGCAATCAGCCCCAGCATTTT	CASSGGQGVPYSNQPQHF
TRBD2	TRBV5-1	.	TRBJ2-3	TGCGCCAGCAGCCCCTCAGCTCGTCTAGCGGGAGGAGGGAGGGATACGCAGTATTTT	CASSPSARLAGGGRDTQYF
.	TRBV30	.	TRBJ1-2	TGTGCCTCTAGAAGGGGGGGCTACACCTTC	CASRRGGYTF
.	TRBV6-6	.	TRBJ2-3	TGTGCCAGCAGGGACTACTCCCTGGGACGCGATACGCAGTATTTT	CASRDYSLGRDTQYF
.	TRBV5-1	.	TRBJ2-3	TGCGCCAGCAGCTTGGTTCAGCGGAGCACAGATACGCAGTATTTT	CASSLVQRSTDTQYF
TRBD2	TRBV10-3	.	TRBJ2-1	TGTGCCATCAGTACCGGACTAGCGGGGAACAATGAGCAGTTCTTC	CAISTGLAGNNEQFF
.	TRBV19	.	TRBJ1-5	TGTGCCAGTAGGCTGGACAGTTATAGCAATCAGCCCCAGCATTTT	CASRLDSYSNQPQHF
TRBD2	TRBV27	.	TRBJ2-7	TGTGCCAGCAAATCCCCTAGCGGCGGGAGAGGGTCCTACGAGCAGTACTTC	CASKSPSGGRGSYEQYF
.	TRBV6-5	.	TRBJ1-6	TGTGCCAGCAGTTATGGCCCTCAGGCACCCCTCCACTTT	CASSYGPQAPLHF
TRBD1	TRBV11-2	.	TRBJ2-1	TGTGCCAGCAGCTTAGGACAGGGGTCGTACAATGAGCAGCTCTTC	CASSLGQGSYNEQLF
.	TRBV5-1	.	TRBJ2-5	TGCGCCAGCAGCTTGGTTACAGCCCAAGAGACCCAGTACTTC	CASSLVTAQETQYF
.	TRBV7-8	.	TRBJ1-2	TGTGCCAGCAGCTTAGACAACTATGGCTACACCTTC	CASSLDNYGYTF
TRBD2	TRBV9	.	TRBJ2-1	TGTGCCAGCAGCGCCCCGTCGGGGGGGGGATCCTTGAATGAGCAGTTCTTC	CASSAPSGGGSLNEQFF
.	TRBV18	.	TRBJ2-5	TGTGCCAGCTCACCCGCCGAGCGGTGGCCCCCGGTGACCCAGTACTTC	CASSPAERWPPVTQYF
TRBD2	TRBV7-2	.	TRBJ2-1	TGTGCCAGCAGCTCTAGCGGACTAGCGGGCAATGAGCAGTTCTTC	CASSSSGLAGNEQFF
TRBD1	TRBV19	.	TRBJ2-7	TGTGCCAGTAGTACCCGACTTGGACAGGCACTTCCCTACGAGCAGTACTTC	CASSTRLGQALPYEQYF
.	TRBV19	.	TRBJ2-3	TGTGCCAGTAGCCCACTGGGGAGGGGGAACACAGATACGCAGTATTTT	CASSPLGRGNTDTQYF